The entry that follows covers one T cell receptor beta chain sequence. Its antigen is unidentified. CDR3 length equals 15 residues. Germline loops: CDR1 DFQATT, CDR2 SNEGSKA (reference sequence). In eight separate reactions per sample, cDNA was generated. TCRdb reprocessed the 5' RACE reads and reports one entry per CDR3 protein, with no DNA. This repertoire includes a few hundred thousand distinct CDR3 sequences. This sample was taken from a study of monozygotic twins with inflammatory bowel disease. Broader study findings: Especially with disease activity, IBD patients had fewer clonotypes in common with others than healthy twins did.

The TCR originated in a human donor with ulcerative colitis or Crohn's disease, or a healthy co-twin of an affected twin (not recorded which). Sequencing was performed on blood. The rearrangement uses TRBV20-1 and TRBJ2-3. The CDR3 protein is CSARRTTSSTDTQYF.